The 25 T cell receptor beta chains below come from one sample, sequenced in a study of shared clonotypes between healthy human individuals. This table comes from immunoSEQ multiplex PCR, and its TCRdb copy is limited to in-frame clones, with some not included. This sample carries approximately 2,200,000 clones, 85% to 95% of them seen once, and the ten largest clones take 1.5% to 2%. In the naive CD8 group, cells lacked CD45RO and were positively selected for CCR7, so terminally differentiated effector memory CD45RA+ cells were left out. Sequencing used naive CD8+ T cells from PBMCs. These receptors were obtained from a man aged 18 to 30 in good health. Some clones in this sample may be carry-over from other donors' samples.

The chain joins TRBV6-4 to TRBJ2-1; 12 bases match TRBD2. Unmatched junction bases numbered 8, after V lost 6 bases and J lost 8 bases. Per the germline V gene, CDR1 is MRHNA and CDR2 is SNTAGT. This CDR3 has 15 residues. The CDR3 is CASSPLAGGVDEQFF. CDR3 DNA sequence: TGTGCCAGCAGCCCTCTAGCGGGAGGGGTCGATGAGCAGTTCTTC.

V usage is TRBV29-1 and J usage is TRBJ2-1, with 7 bases matching TRBD1. From germline, CDR1 is SQVTM and CDR2 ANQGSEA. With V trimmed by 7 bases and J by 8 bases, 14 bases remained unmatched. The CDR3 sequence is 14 residues long. The CDR3 nucleotides read TGCAGCGATGGGGACAGTAACCCTAGGGATGAGCAGTTCTTC. It encodes CSDGDSNPRDEQFF.

The rearrangement links TRBV9 to TRBJ1-1; D remains unclear. V was pared by 0 bases and J by 6 bases, with 9 bases between. The CDR3 extends over 13 amino acids. Germline-derived CDR1 and CDR2 are SGDLS and YYNGEE. The CDR3, as DNA: TGTGCCAGCAGCGTAGCATCCAAATCTGAAGCTTTCTTT. It codes for CASSVASKSEAFF.

This chain links TRBV28 with TRBJ1-2; TRBD1 is a possible D gene (5 bases). Germline CDR1 and CDR2: MDHEN and SYDVKM. The CDR3 has 14 amino acids. V dropped 5 bases and J dropped 5 bases, with 15 bases sitting between them. CDR3 sequence: CASSPAGTAYGYTF. The CDR3 DNA reads as TGTGCCAGCAGTCCCGCCGGGACTGCGTATGGCTACACCTTC.

The chain is built from TRBV5-5 and TRBJ2-2; D is possibly TRBD1 (5 bases). The germline V and J ends were trimmed by 4 bases and 5 bases, with 18 bases remaining between them. The CDR3 extends over 16 amino acids. CDR1 is SGHKS and CDR2 is YYEKEE in the germline V gene (reference sequence). The DNA for the CDR3 is TGTGCCAGCAGCCGCCCGGAAGGGGTAGAGACCGGGGAGCTGTTTTTT. Translation gives CASSRPEGVETGELFF.

The rearrangement links TRBV5-4 to TRBJ1-1; maybe TRBD1 (6 bases). Germline V lookup: CDR1 SGHNT, CDR2 YYREEE (reference sequence). There are 13 residues in the CDR3. The V end lost 4 bases, the J end lost 7 bases, and 14 bases lay between the germline ends. Here the CDR3 reads CASSLDRLIEAFF. CDR3 in DNA: TGTGCCAGCAGCCTCGACAGGCTCATTGAAGCTTTCTTT.

The chain links TRBV5-1 to TRBJ1-2; 10 nucleotides line up with TRBD1. This CDR3 is built from 16 residues. From germline, CDR1 is SGHRS and CDR2 YFSETQ. V trimming: 5 bases; J trimming: 4 bases; junction bases outside the gene matches: 11. The CDR3 region is CASRRDRGRDSYGYTF. CDR3 in DNA: TGCGCCAGCAGAAGGGACAGGGGAAGAGATAGCTATGGCTACACCTTC.

This chain joins TRBV5-6 and TRBJ1-2; 12 bases are shared with TRBD1. Germline CDR1 is SGHDT and CDR2 is YYEEEE. V trimming: 1 base; J trimming: 6 bases; junction bases outside the gene matches: 1. This CDR3 spans 14 amino acids. Written as DNA, the CDR3 is TGTGCCAGCAGCTTGTGGGACAGGGGGCATGGCTACACCTTC. Its protein product is CASSLWDRGHGYTF.

The chain links TRBV7-3 to TRBJ2-2; D not resolved. The V and J ends lost 2 bases and 4 bases respectively, with 20 bases between them. Germline V gene data show CDR1 as SGHTA and CDR2 as FQGTGA. This CDR3 region has 18 residues. The chain's CDR3 is CASSLDRLPVNSTGELFF. The CDR3 region has the DNA TGTGCCAGCAGCTTAGATCGTCTCCCGGTTAACAGCACCGGGGAGCTGTTTTTT.

This chain connects TRBV4-1 to TRBJ2-3; TRBD2 matches at 9 bases. The CDR3 has 15 residues. The germline V gene has CDR1 MGHRA and CDR2 YSYEKL. The trim removed 6 bases at V and 4 bases at J, leaving 8 bases unmatched. CDR3 protein: CASSNSGTSPDTQYF. The DNA of the CDR3 is TGCGCCAGCAGTAATTCAGGGACTAGCCCAGATACGCAGTATTTT.

This chain joins TRBV4-1 and TRBJ1-2; D gene uncertain. The CDR3 is 13 residues long. Trimming took 1 base from V and 8 from J, leaving 11 bases between them. The germline gives CDR1 MGHRA, CDR2 YSYEKL. CDR3 sequence reads: CASSQVGLVGYTF. CDR3 sequence (DNA): TGCGCCAGCAGCCAAGTTGGGTTGGTAGGCTACACCTTC.

This chain joins TRBV28 and TRBJ2-7; 7 positions agree with TRBD1. Germline V CDR1 and CDR2: MDHEN, SYDVKM. J lost 2 bases, V lost 2 bases, and 9 bases had no gene match. CDR3 length: 16 residues. The CDR3 protein is CASSLAQGERPYEQYF. The DNA for the CDR3 is TGTGCCAGCAGTTTAGCCCAGGGGGAGCGACCCTACGAGCAGTACTTC. The full variable domain, in which reference TRBV28 and TRBJ2-7 provide the parts outside the CDR3, is DVKVTQSSRYLVKRTGEKVFLECVQDMDHENMFWYRQDPGLGLRLIYFSYDVKMKEKGDIPEGYSVSREKKERFSLILESASTNQTSMYLCASSLAQGERPYEQYFGPGTRLTVT.

This chain joins TRBV10-2 and TRBJ1-5, with D maybe TRBD1 (6 bases). Trimming removed 6 bases from V and 6 bases from J, with 21 bases in between. Germline CDR1 and CDR2: WSHSY and SAAADI. The CDR3 spans 16 residues. CDR3 region: CASSTGGGGVGQPQHF. The CDR3 region has the DNA TGCGCCAGCAGCACCGGAGGAGGGGGGGTGGGTCAGCCCCAGCATTTT.

The J gene is TRBJ1-1, the V gene TRBV5-8, with D possibly matching TRBD1 (5 bases). This CDR3 is 14 amino acids long. Germline lookup yields CDR1 SGHTS and CDR2 YDEGEE. The V and J ends lost 1 base and 4 bases respectively, with 11 bases between them. Here the CDR3 DNA reads TGTGCCAGCAGCTTGCTCAGGGATCGCACTGAAGCTTTCTTT. Translating it yields CASSLLRDRTEAFF.

The V gene is TRBV29-1, the J gene TRBJ1-2; 10 bases are a match to TRBD1. Germline V gene lookup returns CDR1 SQVTM and CDR2 ANQGSEA. This CDR3 has 14 amino acids. Trimming removed 7 bases from V and 4 bases from J; junction bases left unmatched: 9. DNA for the CDR3: TGCAGCGCCGAGGGACAGGGGACTCTCTATGGCTACACCTTC. It is translated as CSAEGQGTLYGYTF.

CDR3 nucleotides: TGTGCCAGTCTGGGGGATCAAGCTAACTATGGCTACACCTTC. Translating gives CASLGDQANYGYTF. The rearrangement uses TRBV2 and TRBJ1-2, with D maybe TRBD1 (5 bases). The CDR3 runs 14 residues. Trimming removed 9 bases at V and 0 bases at J, with 14 bases between. From germline, CDR1 is SNHLY and CDR2 FYNNEI.

The V call is TRBV10-3, the J call TRBJ2-7; 13 bases are shared with TRBD2. V was clipped by 10 bases and J by 5 bases; unmatched bases: 14. CDR3 length: 16 residues. The germline V gene has CDR1 ENHRY and CDR2 SYGVKD. CDR3 nucleotide sequence: TGTGCCACAAGAACCGGGACTAGCGGGACTGTACACGAGCAGTACTTC. This codes for CATRTGTSGTVHEQYF.

The V call is TRBV28, the J call TRBJ2-7; D possibly corresponds to TRBD1 (6 bases). This CDR3 has 15 amino acids. V lost 3 bases to trimming and J lost 0 bases, with 12 bases between them. Germline assignment: CDR1 MDHEN and CDR2 SYDVKM. CDR3 nucleotide sequence: TGTGCCAGCAGTTTGGTCGGACAGAGCTCCTACGAGCAGTACTTC. It codes for CASSLVGQSSYEQYF.

In the case of this clone: Additional DNA sequences in this sample encode the identical CDR3. The rearrangement uses TRBV7-2 and TRBJ1-5, with TRBD1 matching 9 bases. Looked up from germline, CDR1 is SGHTA and CDR2 is FQGNSA. The CDR3 runs 15 residues. Trimming cost V 3 bases and J 2 bases; bases outside gene matches: 2. Here the CDR3 reads CASSLDRGRNQPQHF. The DNA for the CDR3 is TGTGCCAGCAGCTTGGACAGGGGACGCAATCAGCCCCAGCATTTT.

This clone was detected once. The chain uses TRBV28 and TRBJ2-5, with D perhaps assigned TRBD1 or TRBD2 (7 bases each). With 5 bases removed from V and 2 bases from J, the gap between germline ends came to 21 bases. The CDR3 runs 17 residues. Germline V gives CDR1 MDHEN, CDR2 SYDVKM. The CDR3 loop reads CASSAPSTGRGQETQYF. DNA of the CDR3: TGTGCCAGCAGTGCTCCTTCGACAGGGAGGGGGCAAGAGACCCAGTACTTC.

The chain carries TRBV27 and TRBJ1-2, with D unclear. The V end was cut by 4 bases, the J end by 4 bases, with 10 bases between. Germline CDR1 is MNHEY and CDR2 is SMNVEV (reference sequence). This CDR3 comprises 13 residues. For the CDR3, the DNA is TGTGCCAGCAGTTCCCCCGAAGGCTATGGCTACACCTTC. It yields the protein CASSSPEGYGYTF.

The sample holds one count of this clone. This chain connects TRBV30 to TRBJ2-1; unclear D gene. The CDR3 has 12 residues. The germline V and J ends were trimmed by 0 bases and 8 bases, with 8 bases remaining between them. Germline V CDR1 and CDR2: GTSNPN, SVGIG (reference sequence). CDR3 nucleotide sequence: TGTGCCTGGAGTGTACGGCCCCATGAGCAGTTCTTC. It is translated as CAWSVRPHEQFF.

The chain recombines TRBV7-6 with TRBJ1-5; 9 nucleotides match TRBD1. The germline gives CDR1 SGHVS, CDR2 FNYEAQ. The CDR3 is 15 amino acids. The ends lost 5 bases at V and 3 bases at J; junction bases unmatched: 5. The CDR3 region is CASSQNRGPNQPQHF. The CDR3 DNA follows: TGTGCCAGCAGCCAAAACAGGGGGCCCAATCAGCCCCAGCATTTT.

This chain connects TRBV5-6 to TRBJ2-1; 10 bases align to TRBD1. The CDR3 loop spans 13 amino acids. Germline assignment: CDR1 SGHDT and CDR2 YYEEEE. After removal of 7 bases from V and 2 bases from J, the junction contained 0 bases not matched to a gene. CDR3 DNA sequence: TGTGCCAGCGGACAGGGGGCCTACAATGAGCAGTTCTTC. Its protein product is CASGQGAYNEQFF. Full variable domain (missing parts from reference TRBV5-6 and TRBJ2-1): DAGVTQSPTHLIKTRGQQVTLRCSPKSGHDTVSWYQQALGQGPQFIFQYYEEEERQRGNFPDRFSGHQFPNYSSELNVNALLLGDSALYLCASGQGAYNEQFFGPGTRLTVL.

The chain couples TRBV7-9 to TRBJ2-7; TRBD2 matches at 9 bases. CDR3 length: 15 residues. V trimming: 4 bases; J trimming: 5 bases; junction bases outside the gene matches: 9. The germline gives CDR1 SEHNR, CDR2 FQNEAQ (reference sequence). The CDR3, as DNA: TGTGCCAGCAGCTATCCTGCTAGCGGGAAAAACGAGCAGTACTTC. Amino acids: CASSYPASGKNEQYF.